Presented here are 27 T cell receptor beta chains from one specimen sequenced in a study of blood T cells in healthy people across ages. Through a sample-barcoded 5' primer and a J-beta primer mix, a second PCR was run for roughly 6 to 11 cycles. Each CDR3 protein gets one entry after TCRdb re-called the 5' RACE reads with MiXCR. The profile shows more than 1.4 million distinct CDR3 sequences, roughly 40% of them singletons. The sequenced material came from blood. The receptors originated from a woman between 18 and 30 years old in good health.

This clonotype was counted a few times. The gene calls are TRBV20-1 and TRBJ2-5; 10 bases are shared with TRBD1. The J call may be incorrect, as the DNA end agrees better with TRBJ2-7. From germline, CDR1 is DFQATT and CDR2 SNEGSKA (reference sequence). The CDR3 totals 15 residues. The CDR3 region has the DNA TGCAGTGCTAGAGATTTTACGGGACAGGGGTACGAGCAGTACTTC. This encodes CSARDFTGQGYEQYF.

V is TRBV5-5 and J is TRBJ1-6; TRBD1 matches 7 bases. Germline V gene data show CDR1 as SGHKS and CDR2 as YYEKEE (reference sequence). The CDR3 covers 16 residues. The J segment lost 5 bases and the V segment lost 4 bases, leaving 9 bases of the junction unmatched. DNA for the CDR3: TGTGCCAGCAGCAGATCCTCCGGGACAGATAATTCACCCCTCCACTTT. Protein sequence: CASSRSSGTDNSPLHF.

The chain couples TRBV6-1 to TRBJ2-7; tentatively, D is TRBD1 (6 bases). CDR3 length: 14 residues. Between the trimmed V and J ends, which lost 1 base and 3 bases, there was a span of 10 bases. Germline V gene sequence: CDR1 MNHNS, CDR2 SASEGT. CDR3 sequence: CASSEVRGNYEQYF. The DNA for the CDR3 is TGTGCCAGCAGTGAAGTAAGGGGGAACTACGAGCAGTACTTC.

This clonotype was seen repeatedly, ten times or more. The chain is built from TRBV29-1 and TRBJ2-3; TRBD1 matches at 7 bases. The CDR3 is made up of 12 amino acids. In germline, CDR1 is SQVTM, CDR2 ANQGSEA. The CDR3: CTYGQELDTQYF. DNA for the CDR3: TGCACCTATGGACAGGAGTTGGATACGCAGTATTTT.

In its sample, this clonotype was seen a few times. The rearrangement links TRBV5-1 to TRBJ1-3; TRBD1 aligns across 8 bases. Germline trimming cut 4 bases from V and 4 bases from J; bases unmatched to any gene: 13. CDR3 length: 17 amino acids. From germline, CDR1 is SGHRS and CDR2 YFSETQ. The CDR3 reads CASSAGTGSIGGNTIYF. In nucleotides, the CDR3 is TGCGCCAGCAGCGCCGGGACAGGATCGATAGGAGGAAACACCATATATTTT.

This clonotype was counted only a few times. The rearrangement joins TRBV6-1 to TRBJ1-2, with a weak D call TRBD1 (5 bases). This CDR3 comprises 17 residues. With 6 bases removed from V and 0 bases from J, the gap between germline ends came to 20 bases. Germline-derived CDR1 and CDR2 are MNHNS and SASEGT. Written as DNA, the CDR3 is TGTGCCAGCAGAATGTGGGGGGAGACCAAAGCTAACTATGGCTACACCTTC. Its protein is CASRMWGETKANYGYTF.

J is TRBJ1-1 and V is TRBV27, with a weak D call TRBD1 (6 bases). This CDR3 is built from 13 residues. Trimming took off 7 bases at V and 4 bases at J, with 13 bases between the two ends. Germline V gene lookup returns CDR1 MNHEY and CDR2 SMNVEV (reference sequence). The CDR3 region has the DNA TGTGCCAGCACCTCGGGGGCGGGCACTGAAGCTTTCTTT. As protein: CASTSGAGTEAFF.

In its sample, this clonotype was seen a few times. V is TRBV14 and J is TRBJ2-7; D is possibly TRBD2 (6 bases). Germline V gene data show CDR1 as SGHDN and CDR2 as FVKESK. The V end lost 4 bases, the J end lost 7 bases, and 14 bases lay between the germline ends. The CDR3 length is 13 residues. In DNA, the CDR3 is TGTGCCAGCAGCCTTGGACTACTGGGTGAGCAGTACTTC. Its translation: CASSLGLLGEQYF.

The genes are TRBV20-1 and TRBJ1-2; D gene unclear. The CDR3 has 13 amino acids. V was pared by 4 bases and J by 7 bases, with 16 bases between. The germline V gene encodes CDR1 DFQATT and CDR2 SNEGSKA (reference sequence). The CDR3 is CSATLTGGCGYTF. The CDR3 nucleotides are TGCAGTGCTACCCTCACGGGAGGTTGTGGCTACACCTTC.

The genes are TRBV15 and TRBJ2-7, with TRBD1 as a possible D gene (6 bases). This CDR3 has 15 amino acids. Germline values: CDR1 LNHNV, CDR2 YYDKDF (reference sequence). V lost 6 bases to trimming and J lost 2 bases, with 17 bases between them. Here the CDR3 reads CATSSRSGAPYEQYF. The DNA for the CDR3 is TGTGCCACCAGTTCAAGATCAGGGGCGCCCTACGAGCAGTACTTC.

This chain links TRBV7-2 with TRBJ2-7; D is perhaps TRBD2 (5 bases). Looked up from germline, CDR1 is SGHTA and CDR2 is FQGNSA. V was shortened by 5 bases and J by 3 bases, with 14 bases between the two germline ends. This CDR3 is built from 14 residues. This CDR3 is CASSHGVNNYEQYF. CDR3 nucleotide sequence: TGTGCCAGCAGCCACGGGGTCAATAACTACGAGCAGTACTTC.

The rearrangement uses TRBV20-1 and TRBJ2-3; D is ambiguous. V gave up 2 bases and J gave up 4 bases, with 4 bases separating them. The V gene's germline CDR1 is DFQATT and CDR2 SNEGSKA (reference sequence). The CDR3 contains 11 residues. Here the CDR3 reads CSARFADTQYF. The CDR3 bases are TGCAGTGCTAGATTCGCAGATACGCAGTATTTT.

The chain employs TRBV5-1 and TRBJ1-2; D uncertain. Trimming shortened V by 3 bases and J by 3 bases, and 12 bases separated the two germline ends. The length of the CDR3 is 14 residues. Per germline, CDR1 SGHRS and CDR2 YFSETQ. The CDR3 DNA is TGCGCCAGCAGCTGGATACGGCTAGACTATGGCTACACCTTC. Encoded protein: CASSWIRLDYGYTF.

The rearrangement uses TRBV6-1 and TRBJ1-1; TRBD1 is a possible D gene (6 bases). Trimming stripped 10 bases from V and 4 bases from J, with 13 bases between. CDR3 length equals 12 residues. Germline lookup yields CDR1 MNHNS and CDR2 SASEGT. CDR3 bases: TGTGCCATTCACAGGGAGGGCACTGAAGCTTTCTTT. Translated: CAIHREGTEAFF.

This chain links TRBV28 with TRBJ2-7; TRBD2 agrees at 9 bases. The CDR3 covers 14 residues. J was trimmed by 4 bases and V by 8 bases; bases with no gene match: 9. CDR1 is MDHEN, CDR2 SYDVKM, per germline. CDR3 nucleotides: TGTGCCAGCCATCGCGGGGGGGCCGCGTACGAGCAGTACTTC. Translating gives CASHRGGAAYEQYF. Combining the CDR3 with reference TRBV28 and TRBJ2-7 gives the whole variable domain DVKVTQSSRYLVKRTGEKVFLECVQDMDHENMFWYRQDPGLGLRLIYFSYDVKMKEKGDIPEGYSVSREKKERFSLILESASTNQTSMYLCASHRGGAAYEQYFGPGTRLTVT.

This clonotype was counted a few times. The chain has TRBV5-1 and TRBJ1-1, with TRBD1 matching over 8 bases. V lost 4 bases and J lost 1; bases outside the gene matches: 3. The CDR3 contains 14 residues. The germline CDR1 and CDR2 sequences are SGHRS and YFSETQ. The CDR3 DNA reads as TGCGCCAGCAGCACGACAGGGGCGAACACTGAAGCTTTCTTT. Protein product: CASSTTGANTEAFF.

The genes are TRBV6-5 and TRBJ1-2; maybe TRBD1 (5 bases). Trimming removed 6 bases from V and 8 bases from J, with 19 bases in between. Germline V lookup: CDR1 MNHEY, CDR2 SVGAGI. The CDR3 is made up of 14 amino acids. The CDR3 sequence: CASSPRWGEGGYTF. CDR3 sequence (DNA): TGTGCCAGCAGCCCACGGTGGGGGGAGGGCGGCTACACCTTC.

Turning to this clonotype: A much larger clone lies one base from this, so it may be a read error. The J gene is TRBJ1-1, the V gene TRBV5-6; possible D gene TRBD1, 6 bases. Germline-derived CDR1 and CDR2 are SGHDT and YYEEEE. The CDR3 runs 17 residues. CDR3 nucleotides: TGTGCCAACAGCCCCTGGCACAGGGAATCTCCGATCACTGAAGCTTTCTTT. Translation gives CANSPWHRESPITEAFF.

The CDR3 DNA reads as TGTGCCTGGACGCCTAGGGGGGCGGATACGCAGTATTTT. Amino acid sequence: CAWTPRGADTQYF. This chain uses TRBV30 with TRBJ2-3; D may match TRBD1 or TRBD2 (6 bases each). Looked up from germline, CDR1 is GTSNPN and CDR2 is SVGIG (reference sequence). Trimming took off 4 bases at V and 6 bases at J, with 14 bases between the two ends. This CDR3 contains 13 residues.

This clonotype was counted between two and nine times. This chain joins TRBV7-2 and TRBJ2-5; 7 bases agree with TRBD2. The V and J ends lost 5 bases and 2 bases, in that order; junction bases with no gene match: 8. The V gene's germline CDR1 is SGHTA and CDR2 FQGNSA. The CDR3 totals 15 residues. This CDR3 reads CASSRPAGAQETQYF. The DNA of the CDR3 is TGTGCCAGCAGCCGCCCGGCGGGAGCTCAAGAGACCCAGTACTTC.

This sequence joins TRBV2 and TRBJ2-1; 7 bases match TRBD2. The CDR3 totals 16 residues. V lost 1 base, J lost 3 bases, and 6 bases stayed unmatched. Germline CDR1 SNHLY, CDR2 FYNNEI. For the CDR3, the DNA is TGTGCCAGCAGTGAAGGGGGCGGGGGATTCTACAATGAGCAGTTCTTC. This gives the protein CASSEGGGGFYNEQFF. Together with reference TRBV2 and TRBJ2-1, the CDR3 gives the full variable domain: EPEVTQTPSHQVTQMGQEVILRCVPISNHLYFYWYRQILGQKVEFLVSFYNNEISEKSEIFDDQFSVERPDGSNFTLKIRSTKLEDSAMYFCASSEGGGGFYNEQFFGPGTRLTVL.

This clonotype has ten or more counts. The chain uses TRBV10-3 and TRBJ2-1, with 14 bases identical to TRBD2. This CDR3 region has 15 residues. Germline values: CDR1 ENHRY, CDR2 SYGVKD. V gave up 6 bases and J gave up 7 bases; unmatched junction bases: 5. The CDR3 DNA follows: TGTGCCATCAGGACTAGCGGGGGGGCAGGAAATGAGCAGTTCTTC. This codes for CAIRTSGGAGNEQFF.

The CDR3 sequence: CASSVYPQIEQYF. The CDR3 bases are TGTGCCAGCAGCGTATATCCGCAGATCGAGCAGTACTTC. The V and J genes are TRBV7-9 and TRBJ2-5; D unresolved. The tail of the sequence fits TRBJ2-7 better, so the J call may be wrong. The germline gives CDR1 SEHNR, CDR2 FQNEAQ (reference sequence). This CDR3 has 13 residues.

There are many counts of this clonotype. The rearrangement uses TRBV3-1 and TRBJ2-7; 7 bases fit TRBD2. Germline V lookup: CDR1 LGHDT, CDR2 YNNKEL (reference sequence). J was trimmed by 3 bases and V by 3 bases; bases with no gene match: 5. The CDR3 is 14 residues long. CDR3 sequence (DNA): TGTGCCAGCAGCCAGGGGGGGGGAGTCTACGAGCAGTACTTC. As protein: CASSQGGGVYEQYF.

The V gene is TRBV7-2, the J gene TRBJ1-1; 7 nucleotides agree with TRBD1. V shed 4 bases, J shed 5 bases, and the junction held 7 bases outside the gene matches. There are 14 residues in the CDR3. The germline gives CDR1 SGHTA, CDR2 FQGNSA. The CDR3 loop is CASSSNQGVTEAFF. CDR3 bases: TGTGCCAGCAGCTCTAACCAGGGGGTAACTGAAGCTTTCTTT. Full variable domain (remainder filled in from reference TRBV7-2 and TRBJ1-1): GAGVSQSPSNKVTEKGKDVELRCDPISGHTALYWYRQSLGQGLEFLIYFQGNSAPDKSGLPSDRFSAERTGGSVSTLTIQRTQQEDSAVYLCASSSNQGVTEAFFGQGTRLTVV.

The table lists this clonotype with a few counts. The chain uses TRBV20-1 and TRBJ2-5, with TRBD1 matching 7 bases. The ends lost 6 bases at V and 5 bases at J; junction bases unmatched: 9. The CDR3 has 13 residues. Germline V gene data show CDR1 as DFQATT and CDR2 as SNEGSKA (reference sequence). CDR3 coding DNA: TGCAGTGCCCCGTCAGGGGGTTTGGAGACCCAGTACTTC. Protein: CSAPSGGLETQYF.

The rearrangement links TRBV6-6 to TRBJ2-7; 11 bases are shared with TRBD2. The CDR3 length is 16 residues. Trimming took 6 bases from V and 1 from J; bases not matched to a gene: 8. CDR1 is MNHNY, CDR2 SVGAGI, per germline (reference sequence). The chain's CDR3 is CASRLTGTSGSYEQYF. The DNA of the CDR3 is TGTGCCAGCAGGCTTACCGGGACTAGCGGTTCCTACGAGCAGTACTTC.